The rows below give T cell receptor beta chains drawn from one sample of a study of T cell changes during pregnancy in multiple sclerosis. TCRdb keeps only in-frame clones here, not all; method: immunoSEQ multiplex PCR. The sample includes under 65,000 clones, about 90% of them seen just once. The sequencing here drew on CD4+ T cells from peripheral blood mononuclear cells, taken after pregnancy. The receptors were gathered from a female donor in good health, enrolled as a control in a pregnancy study. CDR3s include the opening cysteine and the closing phenylalanine or tryptophan. Each record gives: clone size, CDR3 length, V gene, D gene, J gene, CDR3 protein, CDR3 DNA. D genes are given only for firm matches. Size tells how often a clone was seen (once, few, many) or the class of an expanded clone, and some rows leave it out.

-	15	TRBV27	TRBD2	TRBJ2-7	CASSLSSSGRREQYF	TGTGCCAGCAGTTTATCTTCTAGCGGGAGAAGGGAGCAGTACTTC
-	14	TRBV28	TRBD1	TRBJ1-2	CASRDGTGGTGYTF	TGTGCCAGCAGAGATGGGACAGGGGGAACTGGCTACACCTTC
-	15	TRBV27	TRBD2	TRBJ2-1	CASSSSGSTYNEQFF	TGTGCCAGCAGTTCTAGCGGGAGTACCTACAATGAGCAGTTCTTC
-	17	TRBV4-1	-	TRBJ1-1	CASSQDLGRGGNTEAFF	TGCGCCAGCAGCCAAGATTTGGGGCGGGGTGGGAACACTGAAGCTTTCTTT
-	19	TRBV4-1	TRBD1	TRBJ2-5	CASSQLFDRGLGDQETQYF	TGCGCCAGCAGCCAACTTTTTGACAGGGGGCTTGGGGACCAAGAGACCCAGTACTTC
-	14	TRBV7-8	-	TRBJ2-5	CASTLGQYQETQYF	TGTGCCAGCACCCTAGGACAGTACCAAGAGACCCAGTACTTC
-	15	TRBV5-6	-	TRBJ1-1	CASSTGVTIDTEAFF	TGTGCCAGCAGCACGGGGGTGACAATAGACACTGAAGCTTTCTTT
-	16	TRBV19	-	TRBJ1-3	CASSTQFGVSGNTIYF	TGTGCCAGTAGTACCCAATTTGGAGTCTCTGGAAACACCATATATTTT
-	16	TRBV27	-	TRBJ1-2	CASSGGIRGYDYGYTF	TGTGCCAGCAGTGGGGGGATCCGCGGCTATGACTATGGCTACACCTTC
few	17	TRBV4-1	-	TRBJ1-3	CASSRGGVISSGNTIYF	TGCGCCAGCAGCCGGGGAGGTGTTATTAGCTCTGGAAACACCATATATTTT
-	13	TRBV25-1	-	TRBJ2-1	CASSESYRDEQFF	TGTGCCAGCAGTGAATCCTACAGGGATGAGCAGTTCTTC
-	16	TRBV5-4	TRBD1	TRBJ1-1	CASTLPGQGRNTEAFF	TGTGCCAGCACCCTTCCAGGACAGGGGAGGAACACTGAAGCTTTCTTT
-	15	TRBV27	TRBD2	TRBJ2-1	CASNGLAGGREEQFF	TGTGCCAGCAACGGACTAGCGGGAGGGAGAGAGGAGCAGTTCTTC
-	14	TRBV7-2	TRBD1	TRBJ1-2	CASSLGDRAYGYTF	TGTGCCAGCAGCTTAGGGGACAGGGCTTATGGCTACACCTTC
-	16	TRBV2	TRBD1	TRBJ1-2	CASSEGTGGFGYGYTF	TGTGCCAGCAGTGAAGGGACAGGGGGCTTTGGCTATGGCTACACCTTC
-	16	TRBV7-6	TRBD2	TRBJ2-5	CASSLRLAGGPETQYF	TGTGCCAGCAGCTTGCGACTAGCGGGGGGGCCGGAGACCCAGTACTTC